The source of this TCR beta chain is a study of OX40 agonist ivuxolimab in advanced cancers. Study overall: Prior therapy, whether anti-PD-1, anti-PD-L1 or anti-CTLA-4, was allowed, and under 50% had some.

CDR3 size: 15 residues. Deletions cut 6 bases from V and 0 bases from J, with 14 bases between. Germline CDR1 MNHEY, CDR2 SVGAGI. Clones were read by immunoSEQ multiplex PCR, and TCRdb kept only the in-frame ones, dropping some. Counted here are nearly 70,000 clones, roughly 85% occurring once; the ten biggest clones make up 8% to 10%. J is TRBJ1-1 and V is TRBV6-5; a weak D match, TRBD1 (5 bases). The sequence was collected from an adult with an advanced solid tumor such as melanoma, head and neck, liver or kidney cancer. The material was CD4+ or CD8+ T cells sorted from blood, obtained in a trial of the OX40 agonist ivuxolimab. CDR3 DNA sequence: TGTGCCAGCAGATTACACGGGACCCTGAACACTGAAGCTTTCTTT. This sequence encodes CASRLHGTLNTEAFF.